This T cell receptor beta chain was sequenced during a study of metastatic and nonmetastatic thyroid tumors. Study at large: It was across blood and tumor or nodule tissue from malignant and benign thyroid patients that repertoires were compared. General study points: Malignant thyroid tumors reportedly had TCR beta diversity that was significantly higher than in benign nodules, in blood and tumor.

The entire patient cohort was treatment-naive prior to thyroid surgery. Original data processing: Clinicopathological groups differed in CDR3, with these differences serving to build a distant-metastasis classifier for papillary thyroid cancer. MiXCR reprocessed the PCR reads for TCRdb. V and J calls and clone size were set by TCRdb, not the authors. The data hold more than 9,000 clones, with about 26% observed a single time. Worth noting for this clone: Its antigen is currently unknown.

The V and J ends lost 5 bases and 2 bases, in that order; junction bases with no gene match: 5. The germline gives CDR1 SGHVS, CDR2 FNYEAQ. CDR3 size: 14 residues. Specimen: tumor tissue. The source of this sequence is a male donor with papillary thyroid cancer or a benign thyroid nodule (not recorded which). Some clones in this sample may be carry-over from other donors' samples. The V and J genes are TRBV7-6 and TRBJ1-2, with 7 bases matching TRBD1. CDR3: CASSPRGQNYGYTF. DNA for the CDR3: TGTGCCAGCAGCCCCCGGGGACAGAACTATGGCTACACCTTC.